Listed below are T cell receptor beta chains from one sample, sequenced in a study of monozygotic twins with inflammatory bowel disease. For each CDR3 protein, TCRdb gives one entry from its re-call of the 5' RACE reads, without DNA. The repertoire table contains fewer than 400,000 distinct CDR3 sequences. The sequencing input was blood. The receptors derive from a human donor with ulcerative colitis or Crohn's disease, or a healthy co-twin of an affected twin (not recorded which). The CDR3 runs from the conserved cysteine through the conserved F or W.

v_gene	j_gene	len	CDR3aa
TRBV13	TRBJ2-2	14	CASSPPSQPGELFF
TRBV6-5	TRBJ2-1	17	CASSYPMGQGHFNEQFF
TRBV7-2	TRBJ1-5	15	CASSLAVLGPQPQHF
TRBV20-1	TRBJ2-6	22	CSASFPLGILAGGSSGANVLTF
TRBV7-7	TRBJ2-5	12	CASSFDRLTQYF
TRBV20-1	TRBJ2-1	16	CSARDPASQSHNEQFF
TRBV5-1	TRBJ2-1	17	CASSLRTGTRGGDEQFF
TRBV10-3	TRBJ1-5	14	CAISEFGGHQPQHF
TRBV20-1	TRBJ2-2	15	CSARDGAGKPGELFF
TRBV7-2	TRBJ1-5	13	CASSRDTNQPQHF
TRBV10-3	TRBJ2-1	15	CAIKPGGRDYNEQFF
TRBV7-2	TRBJ2-6	16	CASSLVSSSGANVLTF
TRBV12-3/TRBV12-4	TRBJ2-1	13	CASSGGASNEQFF
TRBV29-1	TRBJ2-6	16	CSVDGTGLSGANVLTF
TRBV5-4	TRBJ1-4	16	CASSPRVDATNEKLFF
TRBV12-3/TRBV12-4	TRBJ2-7	15	CASSLSGRAFYEQYF
TRBV20-1	TRBJ2-1	16	CSARDWPSGGGNEQFF
TRBV29-1	TRBJ2-5	14	CSVDGGTIQETQYF
TRBV5-1	TRBJ2-3	13	CASRLGFEDTQYF
TRBV11-2	TRBJ2-1	15	CASSSVREGPDEQFF
TRBV18	TRBJ1-3	15	CASSPPWQGGNTIYF
TRBV27	TRBJ1-5	16	CARKQRRPYSNQPQHF
TRBV5-6	TRBJ2-3	14	CASSGQGGADTQYF
TRBV29-1	TRBJ2-3	14	CSVFSGTNTDTQYF
TRBV28	TRBJ1-2	17	CASRDPGSGGVRYGYTF
TRBV19	TRBJ2-4	14	CATKQGAAKNIQYF
TRBV4-1	TRBJ2-4	15	CASSQLALVQNIQYF
TRBV4-3	TRBJ2-1	16	CASSPVWRGGYNEQFF
TRBV7-2	TRBJ2-3	15	CASSLSPGGTDTQYF
TRBV24-1	TRBJ2-1	16	CATSDPRRIADNEQFF
TRBV24-1	TRBJ2-7	14	CATSDFESSYEQYF
TRBV3-1	TRBJ1-1	13	CASSQAPARVELF
TRBV27	TRBJ1-6	15	CASSFIGTINSPLHF
TRBV5-1	TRBJ2-1	15	CASSWTSGGAGEQFF
TRBV10-3	TRBJ2-1	14	CAISAGNSYNEQFF
TRBV5-5	TRBJ1-6	16	CASSLGTGANNSPLHF
TRBV7-2	TRBJ2-5	14	CASSLGRGSETQYF
TRBV18	TRBJ2-2	14	CASSPNRDTGELFF
TRBV6-1	TRBJ2-5	16	CASSQLLTLGQETQYF
TRBV30	TRBJ1-6	14	CAWRGGRLNSPLHF
TRBV6-5	TRBJ1-3	18	CASSYSVTGGSSGNTIYF
TRBV7-2	TRBJ1-2	14	CASSSGWGGYGYTF
TRBV7-9	TRBJ2-7	14	CASSPRDRIHEQYF
TRBV6-5	TRBJ2-1	13	CASSYSLASVKFF
TRBV4-1	TRBJ1-3	17	CASSQVHAQGLGNTIYF
TRBV5-6	TRBJ2-1	15	CASSRRTTNYNEQFF
TRBV12-3/TRBV12-4	TRBJ1-6	15	CVSSVNTGMESPLHF
TRBV30	TRBJ1-4	14	CAWSRTGGSEKLFF
TRBV7-9	TRBJ2-2	15	CASSFVQGRSGELFF
TRBV9	TRBJ1-5	15	CASSVGALSNQPQHF
TRBV2	TRBJ1-5	15	CASQTSAGGNQPQHF